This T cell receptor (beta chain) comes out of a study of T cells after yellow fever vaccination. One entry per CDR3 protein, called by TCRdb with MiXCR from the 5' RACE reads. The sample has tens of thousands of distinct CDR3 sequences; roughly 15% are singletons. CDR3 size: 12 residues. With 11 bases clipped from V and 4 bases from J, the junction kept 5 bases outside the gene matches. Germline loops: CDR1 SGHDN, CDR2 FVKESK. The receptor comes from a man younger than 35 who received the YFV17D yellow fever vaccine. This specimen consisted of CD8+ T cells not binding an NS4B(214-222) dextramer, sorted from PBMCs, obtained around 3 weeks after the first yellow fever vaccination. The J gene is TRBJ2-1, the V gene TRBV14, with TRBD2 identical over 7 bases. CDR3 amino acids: CASGGLYNEQFF. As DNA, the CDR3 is TGTGCCTCGGGGGGACTATACAATGAGCAGTTCTTC. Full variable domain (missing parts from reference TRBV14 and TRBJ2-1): EAGVTQFPSHSVIEKGQTVTLRCDPISGHDNLYWYRRVMGKEIKFLLHFVKESKQDESGMPNNRFLAERTGGTYSTLKVQPAELEDSGVYFCASGGLYNEQFFGPGTRLTVL.